This entry concerns a single TCR beta chain. Additional DNA sequences in this sample encode the identical CDR3. In the original analysis: Cell counts per sample came from amplifying reference gene primers. Assay used: immunoSEQ multiplex PCR; TCRdb lists only in-frame clones, some missing. That table supplies the V and J calls and clone size; D and trimming were determined from the DNA. This sample has about 250,000 clones, with roughly 80% found just once. The data originate from a study of blood T cell repertoires in COVID-19. Study as a whole: Specimens from acute and convalescent COVID-19 originated in the United States, Italy and Spain. The analysed material was cDNA or gDNA that came from T cells, B-cell-depleted T cells, or PBMCs.

The CDR3 is made up of 14 amino acids. The germline V gene has CDR1 SGHDT and CDR2 YYEEEE. V lost 3 bases and J lost 0; bases outside the gene matches: 0. The V and J genes are TRBV5-6 and TRBJ1-2, with 9 bases matching TRBD1. Source material: peripheral blood. The TCR originated in a woman aged 65 to 85 with acute or convalescent COVID-19. The CDR3 DNA follows: TGTGCCAGCAGCTGGGACAGGGCTAACTATGGCTACACCTTC. Translating it yields CASSWDRANYGYTF. Complete variable domain (other parts from reference TRBV5-6 and TRBJ1-2): DAGVTQSPTHLIKTRGQQVTLRCSPKSGHDTVSWYQQALGQGPQFIFQYYEEEERQRGNFPDRFSGHQFPNYSSELNVNALLLGDSALYLCASSWDRANYGYTFGSGTRLTVV.